Listed here are 18 T cell receptor beta chains from one sample, sequenced in a study of blood T cell repertoires in COVID-19. Generated by immunoSEQ multiplex PCR, the TCRdb table keeps only in-frame clones and is missing some. The data hold under 200,000 clones, with roughly 81% observed a single time. The sequenced sample consisted of peripheral blood. These receptor sequences come from a man aged 40-55 years with acute or convalescent COVID-19.

The chain is built from TRBV14 and TRBJ2-3; D possibly corresponds to TRBD2 (7 bases). Germline assignment: CDR1 SGHDN and CDR2 FVKESK. CDR3 length: 16 residues. The ends were cut back, 2 bases at V and 3 bases at J, with 15 bases in the middle. The CDR3 loop is CASSQLRGGGTDTQYF. CDR3 in DNA: TGTGCCAGCAGCCAACTTCGCGGGGGCGGGACAGATACGCAGTATTTT.

V usage is TRBV29-1 and J usage is TRBJ1-2, with 7 positions matching TRBD1. CDR1 and CDR2 (germline): SQVTM, ANQGSEA. This CDR3 has 12 amino acids. The junction had 6 bases not matched to a gene; V was cut back by 7 bases and J by 4 bases. CDR3 region: CSGWDRIYGYTF. The CDR3 bases are TGCAGCGGCTGGGACAGAATCTATGGCTACACCTTC.

The rearrangement joins TRBV5-1 to TRBJ1-1, with a tentative D call TRBD1 (5 bases). This CDR3 comprises 14 residues. V was shortened by 9 bases and J by 1 base, with 16 bases between the two germline ends. Germline CDR1 and CDR2: SGHRS and YFSETQ. CDR3 sequence (DNA): TGCGCCACCAAATATCAGACAGAGAACACTGAAGCTTTCTTT. This encodes CATKYQTENTEAFF. Full variable domain (rest looked up from reference TRBV5-1 and TRBJ1-1): KAGVTQTPRYLIKTRGQQVTLSCSPISGHRSVSWYQQTPGQGLQFLFEYFSETQRNKGNFPGRFSGRQFSNSRSEMNVSTLELGDSALYLCATKYQTENTEAFFGQGTRLTVV.

The chain is built from TRBV7-9 and TRBJ1-3, with 10 bases lining up with TRBD1. The V gene's germline CDR1 is SEHNR and CDR2 FQNEAQ (reference sequence). V shed 5 bases and J 5 bases; nucleotides not matched to a gene: 6. The CDR3 length is 15 residues. CDR3 sequence reads: CASSPWTGGRNTIYF. CDR3 nucleotides: TGTGCCAGCAGCCCATGGACAGGGGGACGAAACACCATATATTTT.

The gene calls are TRBV28 and TRBJ1-3, with D hard to call. From germline, CDR1 is MDHEN and CDR2 SYDVKM. V was shortened by 4 bases and J by 0 bases, with 19 bases between the two germline ends. The CDR3 length is 18 residues. CDR3 in amino acids: CASSSQIDTRGSGNTIYF. The DNA for the CDR3 is TGTGCCAGCAGTTCCCAAATCGACACGCGGGGCTCTGGAAACACCATATATTTT.

The chain uses TRBV7-9 and TRBJ1-1; D not resolved. This CDR3 comprises 13 residues. Germline lookup yields CDR1 SEHNR and CDR2 FQNEAQ (reference sequence). Trimming shortened V by 2 bases and J by 1 base, and 5 bases separated the two germline ends. DNA of the CDR3: TGTGCCAGCAGCTTAACAGCGAACACTGAAGCTTTCTTT. This gives the protein CASSLTANTEAFF.

The V gene is TRBV5-1, the J gene TRBJ2-7, with 8 bases lining up with TRBD1. Germline V CDR1 and CDR2: SGHRS, YFSETQ. The CDR3 is 15 residues long. With V trimmed by 5 bases and J by 5 bases, 12 bases remained unmatched. The CDR3 is CASREDRGLDHEQYF. DNA of the CDR3: TGCGCCAGCAGGGAAGACAGGGGTTTAGATCACGAGCAGTACTTC.

V gene TRBV7-9 combines with J gene TRBJ2-5; 8 bases map to TRBD1. Trimming at V came to 3 bases and at J to 1 base, leaving 7 bases not matched to a gene. The CDR3 consists of 16 residues. CDR1 and CDR2 from the germline V gene are SEHNR and FQNEAQ (reference sequence). The CDR3 region has the DNA TGTGCCAGCAGCTTGAGGACAGGGCCAGGCCAAGAGACCCAGTACTTC. Residues: CASSLRTGPGQETQYF. Filled out from reference TRBV7-9 and TRBJ2-5, the complete variable domain reads DTGVSQNPRHKITKRGQNVTFRCDPISEHNRLYWYRQTLGQGPEFLTYFQNEAQLEKSRLLSDRFSAERPKGSFSTLEIQRTEQGDSAMYLCASSLRTGPGQETQYFGPGTRLLVL.

This clone was counted a few times. This chain joins TRBV12-3 or TRBV12-4 and TRBJ1-4, with D perhaps TRBD1 (6 bases). Trimming shortened V by 6 bases and J by 8 bases, and 13 bases separated the two germline ends. The CDR3 contains 13 residues. CDR3 region: CASSQGHYEKLFF. CDR3 bases: TGTGCCAGCAGCCAGGGACACTACGAAAAACTGTTTTTT.

V usage is TRBV9 and J usage is TRBJ1-5; D possibly corresponds to TRBD1 (5 bases). Trimming shortened V by 0 bases and J by 1 base, and 8 bases separated the two germline ends. Germline-derived CDR1 and CDR2 are SGDLS and YYNGEE. The CDR3 consists of 15 residues. Written as DNA, the CDR3 is TGTGCCAGCAGCGTAGCCGGGGGGAGCAATCAGCCCCAGCATTTT. It specifies CASSVAGGSNQPQHF.

This clone is a singleton in its sample. The J gene is TRBJ1-2, the V gene TRBV5-6; D is uncertain. CDR3 length: 12 residues. The germline CDR1 and CDR2 sequences are SGHDT and YYEEEE. The V and J ends lost 2 bases and 4 bases respectively, with 6 bases between them. CDR3 nucleotides: TGTGCCAGCAGCTTCGTTAGCTATGGCTACACCTTC. As protein: CASSFVSYGYTF. Drawing the rest from reference TRBV5-6 and TRBJ1-2, the complete variable domain is DAGVTQSPTHLIKTRGQQVTLRCSPKSGHDTVSWYQQALGQGPQFIFQYYEEEERQRGNFPDRFSGHQFPNYSSELNVNALLLGDSALYLCASSFVSYGYTFGSGTRLTVV.

The chain carries TRBV2 and TRBJ2-4; TRBD1 matches 8 bases. V lost 4 bases to trimming and J lost 2 bases; unmatched junction nucleotides: 1. Germline loops: CDR1 SNHLY, CDR2 FYNNEI. The CDR3 has 14 residues. The CDR3 reads CASSGTGSKNIQYF. CDR3 coding DNA: TGTGCCAGCAGTGGGACAGGGTCCAAAAACATTCAGTACTTC.

This clone was picked up one time. This chain links TRBV4-1 with TRBJ2-5, with TRBD2 identical over 10 bases. In germline, CDR1 is MGHRA, CDR2 YSYEKL. J lost 5 bases, V lost 4 bases, and 4 bases had no gene match. There are 14 residues in the CDR3. In DNA, the CDR3 is TGCGCCAGCAGCCGGTCGACTAGCGGGGAGACCCAGTACTTC. This encodes CASSRSTSGETQYF.

V usage is TRBV27 and J usage is TRBJ1-2; possible D gene TRBD1, 5 bases. The CDR3 extends over 14 amino acids. The V and J ends lost 8 bases and 2 bases respectively, with 15 bases between them. In germline, CDR1 is MNHEY, CDR2 SMNVEV (reference sequence). CDR3 loop: CASRAGGKNYGYTF. DNA for the CDR3: TGTGCCAGCCGGGCCGGGGGGAAGAACTATGGCTACACCTTC.

V usage is TRBV5-1 and J usage is TRBJ2-5; a possible D gene is TRBD2 (5 bases). Per germline, CDR1 SGHRS and CDR2 YFSETQ. V was clipped by 5 bases and J by 0 bases, with 11 bases between them. This CDR3 is 14 amino acids long. For the CDR3, the DNA is TGCGCCAGCAGGGCTAGCCTCTACCAAGAGACCCAGTACTTC. As protein: CASRASLYQETQYF.

This chain uses TRBV9 with TRBJ1-2; TRBD1 matches 7 bases. Germline lookup yields CDR1 SGDLS and CDR2 YYNGEE. CDR3 length: 16 amino acids. V lost 0 bases, J lost 4 bases, and 9 bases stayed unmatched. The chain's CDR3 is CASSVGGVQGVYGYTF. In nucleotides, the CDR3 is TGTGCCAGCAGCGTAGGTGGTGTGCAGGGGGTCTATGGCTACACCTTC.

This chain joins TRBV20-1 and TRBJ2-7; tentatively, D is TRBD1 (5 bases). The CDR3 loop spans 11 amino acids. Germline V gives CDR1 DFQATT, CDR2 SNEGSKA (reference sequence). Between the trimmed V and J ends, which lost 6 bases and 4 bases, there was a span of 10 bases. CDR3 nucleotides: TGCAGTGCATCTGACAGATACGAGCAGTACTTC. This encodes CSASDRYEQYF.

The chain couples TRBV11-2 to TRBJ1-1; TRBD1 agrees at 7 bases. This CDR3 has 14 residues. Trimming at V came to 1 base and at J to 5 bases, leaving 4 bases not matched to a gene. Germline V gene data show CDR1 as SGHAT and CDR2 as FQNNGV. CDR3 loop: CASSLVPGGTEAFF. The CDR3 DNA is TGTGCCAGCAGCTTAGTCCCAGGGGGGACTGAAGCTTTCTTT.